These T cell receptor beta chains were read from a single sample in a study of T cell responses to AZD1222 COVID-19 vaccine. TCRdb keeps only in-frame clones here, not all; method: immunoSEQ multiplex PCR. Among some 190,000 clones listed, around 90% were seen once. Sequences were derived from peripheral blood, sampled on day 0 of AZD1222 vaccination. The receptors were sampled from an adult in good health. Each CDR3 is given with its conserved first and last residue. A D gene is named only where the DNA matches it firmly. For some rows the clone size is stated as once, few or many, or as a class when expanded; others skip it.

V: TRBV6-5
size: once
D: -
J: TRBJ1-3
DNA: TGTGCCAGCAGTTACTCAGGAGACTCGGGAAACACCATATATTTT
CDR3: CASSYSGDSGNTIYF

V: TRBV27
size: -
D: -
J: TRBJ2-1
DNA: TGTGCCAGCAGGGACCATGGGGGATCTAATGAGCAGTTCTTC
CDR3: CASRDHGGSNEQFF

V: TRBV5-6
size: -
D: TRBD2
J: TRBJ2-1
DNA: TGTGCCAGCAGCCCCTCCCCGGGACTAGCGGGGTACAATGAGCAGTTCTTC
CDR3: CASSPSPGLAGYNEQFF

V: TRBV2
size: -
D: TRBD1
J: TRBJ1-4
DNA: TGTGCCAGCACAGGGGGCGTCGCTGAAAAACTGTTTTTT
CDR3: CASTGGVAEKLFF

V: TRBV25-1
size: -
D: TRBD1
J: TRBJ1-5
DNA: TGTGCCAGCAGTGAATCGGGAGGGGGCCTTCAGCCCCAGCATTTT
CDR3: CASSESGGGLQPQHF

V: TRBV15
size: -
D: -
J: TRBJ2-2
DNA: TGTGCCACCAGCAGATACGGGGGAACCGGGGAGCTGTTTTTT
CDR3: CATSRYGGTGELFF

V: TRBV12-5
size: -
D: TRBD1
J: TRBJ1-1
DNA: TGTGCTAGTGGTGGAGGACAGGGGAACACTGAAGCTTTCTTT
CDR3: CASGGGQGNTEAFF

V: TRBV4-3
size: -
D: -
J: TRBJ2-1
DNA: TGCGCCAGCAGCCCCGGAAGAGCGCACAATGAGCAGTTCTTC
CDR3: CASSPGRAHNEQFF

V: TRBV5-4
size: -
D: TRBD1
J: TRBJ2-5
DNA: TGTGCCAGCAGCAACGGACAGGGGGCTGAGACCCAGTACTTC
CDR3: CASSNGQGAETQYF

V: TRBV5-1
size: -
D: TRBD1
J: TRBJ1-2
DNA: TGCGCCAGCAGCATAGGACAGGGAATGGGCTATGGCTACACCTTC
CDR3: CASSIGQGMGYGYTF

V: TRBV4-2
size: -
D: -
J: TRBJ2-3
DNA: TGTGCCAGCAGCCAGCCGGGGGTCGGCACAGATACGCAGTATTTT
CDR3: CASSQPGVGTDTQYF

V: TRBV5-4
size: -
D: -
J: TRBJ1-1
DNA: TGTGCCAGCAGCCCGGTTGATGTGAACACTGAAGCTTTCTTT
CDR3: CASSPVDVNTEAFF

V: TRBV6-1
size: -
D: TRBD2
J: TRBJ2-3
DNA: TGTGCCAGCAGTGAGACTAGCGGGGGGGCAGATACGCAGTATTTT
CDR3: CASSETSGGADTQYF

V: TRBV14
size: few
D: -
J: TRBJ1-2
DNA: TGTGCCAGCAGCCAAGATTTGTTATCCCGGACCGGCTACACCTTC
CDR3: CASSQDLLSRTGYTF

V: TRBV5-1
size: -
D: -
J: TRBJ1-4
DNA: TGCGCCAGCAGACGAGGAACCACTAATGAAAAACTGTTTTTT
CDR3: CASRRGTTNEKLFF

V: TRBV28
size: once
D: -
J: TRBJ1-1
DNA: TGTGCCAGCAGTGACCTTACGGGAACCCCTGAAGCTTTCTTT
CDR3: CASSDLTGTPEAFF